The present TCR beta chain was sequenced within a study of T cell responses to AZD1222 COVID-19 vaccine. Researchers grouped second doses given at about 4 or about 12 weeks into one pool. Details on this clone: What it binds is not known.

Study-wide findings and caveats: Spike-specific TCR breadth and depth grew following two AZD1222 doses.

Germline CDR1 and CDR2: LGHNA and YNFKEQ. V was clipped by 1 base and J by 9 bases; unmatched bases: 4. CDR3 length: 13 residues. Sequencing was performed with immunoSEQ multiplex PCR; in TCRdb, only in-frame clones are kept and a portion is missing. The table lists 140,000 or so clones, approximately 91% of them singletons. This material consisted of peripheral blood, taken 28 days after the second AZD1222 dose. The sequence derives from an adult who received the AZD1222 COVID-19 vaccine. This rearrangement joins TRBV4-2 to TRBJ2-3; 7 positions match TRBD2. Written as DNA, the CDR3 is TGTGCCAGCAGCCAAGTCAAGACTAGCACGCAGTATTTT. It yields the protein CASSQVKTSTQYF.